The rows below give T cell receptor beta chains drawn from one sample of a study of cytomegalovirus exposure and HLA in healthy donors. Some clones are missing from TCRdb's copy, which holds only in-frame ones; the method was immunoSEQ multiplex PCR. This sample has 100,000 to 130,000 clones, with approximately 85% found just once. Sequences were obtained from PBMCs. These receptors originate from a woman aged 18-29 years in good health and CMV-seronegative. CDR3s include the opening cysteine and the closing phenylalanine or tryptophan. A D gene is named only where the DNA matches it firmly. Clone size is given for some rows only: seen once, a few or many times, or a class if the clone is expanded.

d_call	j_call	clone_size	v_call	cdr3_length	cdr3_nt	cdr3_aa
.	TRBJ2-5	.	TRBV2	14	TGTGCCAGCAGTGAGACGACACACCAAGAGACCCAGTACTTC	CASSETTHQETQYF
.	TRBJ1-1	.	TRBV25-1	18	TGTGCCAGCAGTGAATTTGCGCAGGATCCTAAAGGGGGCACTGAAGCTTTCTTT	CASSEFAQDPKGGTEAFF
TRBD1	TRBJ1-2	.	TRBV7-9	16	TGTGCCAGCAGCCGACCCGGGACAGCACTCCACTATGGCTACACCTTC	CASSRPGTALHYGYTF
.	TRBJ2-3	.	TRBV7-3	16	TGTGCCAGCAGCTTCGGTTTACGGGGGAGGACAGATACGCAGTATTTT	CASSFGLRGRTDTQYF
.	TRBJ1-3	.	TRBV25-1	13	TGTGCCAGCAGTGACTACTCTGGAAACACCATATATTTT	CASSDYSGNTIYF
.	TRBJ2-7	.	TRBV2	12	TGTGCCAGCCGCAAGGACATCTACGAGCAGTACTTC	CASRKDIYEQYF
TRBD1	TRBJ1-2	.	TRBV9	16	TGTGCCAGCAGCGCGTCGGGACAGGCAGCTAACTATGGCTACACCTTC	CASSASGQAANYGYTF
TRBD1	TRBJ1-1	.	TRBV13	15	TGTGCCAGCAGCTGGAACAGGGGGCTGGACACTGAAGCTTTCTTT	CASSWNRGLDTEAFF
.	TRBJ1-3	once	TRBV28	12	TGTGCCAGCAGTCTCCCGACAGGCCCCATATATTTT	CASSLPTGPIYF
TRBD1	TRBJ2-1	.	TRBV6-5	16	TGTGCCAGCAGTTACTCAGGACAGGGTAGTTTGTGGGAGCAGTTCTTC	CASSYSGQGSLWEQFF
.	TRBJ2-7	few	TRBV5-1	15	TGCGCCAGCAGCTTGGAATCGGGGGGCTACTACGAGCAGTACTTC	CASSLESGGYYEQYF
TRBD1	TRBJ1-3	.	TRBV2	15	TGTGCCAGCAACCGGGACAGGGCAGCGGGAAACACCATATATTTT	CASNRDRAAGNTIYF
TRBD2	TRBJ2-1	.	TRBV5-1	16	TGCGCCAGCAGCCTAAGCTCTAGCGGGGGCGTCAATGAGCAGTTCTTC	CASSLSSSGGVNEQFF
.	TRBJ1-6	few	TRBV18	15	TGTGCCAGCTCCGAAGGGGGCTCCTATAATTCACCCCTCCACTTT	CASSEGGSYNSPLHF
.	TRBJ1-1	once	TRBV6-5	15	TGTGCCAGCAGCCATAGGACAGTCGTGGACACTGAAGCTTTCTTT	CASSHRTVVDTEAFF
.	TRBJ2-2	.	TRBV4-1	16	TGCGCCAGCAGCCGAATTACGGGACAGAACACCGGGGAGCTGTTTTTT	CASSRITGQNTGELFF
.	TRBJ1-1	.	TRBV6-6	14	TGTGCCATCACACTCGGGGGTTCGGGCACTGAAGCTTTCTTT	CAITLGGSGTEAFF
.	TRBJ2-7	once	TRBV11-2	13	TGTGCCAGCAGCTTAACTCTAGTAGGCGAGCAGTACTTC	CASSLTLVGEQYF
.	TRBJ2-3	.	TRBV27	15	TGTGCCAGCAGTTCCTTGGGACTCCGCACAGATACGCAGTATTTT	CASSSLGLRTDTQYF
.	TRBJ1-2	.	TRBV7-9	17	TGTGCCAGCAGCTCTCCGGGACATCTCTCTCGAGGGGATGGCTACACCTTC	CASSSPGHLSRGDGYTF
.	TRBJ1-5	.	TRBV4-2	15	TGTGCCAGCAGCCAAGAATCCACCTACAATCAGCCCCAGCATTTT	CASSQESTYNQPQHF
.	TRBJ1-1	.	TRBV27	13	TGTGCCAGCAGTTTATACAGGGATGCTGAAGCTTTCTTT	CASSLYRDAEAFF
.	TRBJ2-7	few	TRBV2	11	TGTGCCAGCGGACAAGTCTACGAGCAGTACTTC	CASGQVYEQYF
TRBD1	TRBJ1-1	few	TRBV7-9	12	TGTGCCAGCACCTACAGGGGCATGAAAGCTTTCTTT	CASTYRGMKAFF
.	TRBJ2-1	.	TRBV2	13	TGTGCCAGCAGTTATACGCGTGTTAATGAGCAGTTCTTC	CASSYTRVNEQFF
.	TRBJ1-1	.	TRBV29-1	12	TGCAGCGTTGCGGGACAACCTTTCGAAGCTTTCTTT	CSVAGQPFEAFF
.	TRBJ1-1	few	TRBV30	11	TGTGCCGGTGACAGGTTAGATGGGGCTTTCTTT	CAGDRLDGAFF
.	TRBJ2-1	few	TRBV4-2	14	TGTGCCAGCAGCCAAGATGTTGAGGGACTGGTGCAGTTCTTC	CASSQDVEGLVQFF
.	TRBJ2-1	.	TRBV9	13	TGTGCCAGCAGCAATACGGGGAACAATGAGCAGTTCTTC	CASSNTGNNEQFF
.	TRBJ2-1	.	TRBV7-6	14	TGTGCCAGCAGCTCGTTCCGACGGGAGAATGAGCAGTTCTTC	CASSSFRRENEQFF
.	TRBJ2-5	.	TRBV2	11	TGTGCCACTGGGGCCGGTGAGACCCAGTACTTC	CATGAGETQYF
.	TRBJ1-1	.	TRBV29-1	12	TGCAGCGTTGAGGACTTGTCCGCTGAAGCTTTCTTT	CSVEDLSAEAFF
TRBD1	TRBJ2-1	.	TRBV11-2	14	TGTGCCAGCAGCTTTGGGACAGAATACAATGAGCAGTTCTTC	CASSFGTEYNEQFF
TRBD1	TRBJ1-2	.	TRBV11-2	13	TGTGCCAGCAGCTTGCAGGGGGCGAACGGCTACACCTTC	CASSLQGANGYTF
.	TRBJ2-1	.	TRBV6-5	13	TGTGCCAGCAGTTACTCTAATAACAATGAGCAGTTCTTC	CASSYSNNNEQFF
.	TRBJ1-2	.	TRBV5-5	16	TGTGCCAGCAGCTTAGGGAGGGGATTGGCTAACTATGGCTACACCTTC	CASSLGRGLANYGYTF
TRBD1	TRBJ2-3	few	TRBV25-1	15	TGTGCCAGCAGTGCGCGGGACAGGGGAAAGGATACGCAGTATTTT	CASSARDRGKDTQYF
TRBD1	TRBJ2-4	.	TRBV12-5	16	TGTGCTAGTGGTTTGGCCCGACAGGGACGGAAAAACATTCAGTACTTC	CASGLARQGRKNIQYF
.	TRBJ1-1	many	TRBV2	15	TGTGCCAGCAGCCGACAGGACCCACGAAACACTGAAGCTTTCTTT	CASSRQDPRNTEAFF
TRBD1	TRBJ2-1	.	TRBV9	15	TGTGCCAGCAGCGTAGGAGGGGGCCTGGGCAATGAGCAGTTCTTC	CASSVGGGLGNEQFF
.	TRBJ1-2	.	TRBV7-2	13	TGTGCCAGCAGCTCCCCCGGACAGTATGGCTACACCTTC	CASSSPGQYGYTF
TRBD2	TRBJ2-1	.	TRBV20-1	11	TGCAGTGCTAGAGCACTAGCGGAGCAGTTCTTC	CSARALAEQFF
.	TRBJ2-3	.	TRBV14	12	TGTGCCAGCAGCCAAGGACTAGGGGCGCAGTATTTT	CASSQGLGAQYF
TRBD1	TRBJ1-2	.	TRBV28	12	TGTGCCAGCAGCCCTCAGGGGGCTGGCTACACCTTC	CASSPQGAGYTF
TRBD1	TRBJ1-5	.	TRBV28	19	TGTGCCAGCAGTCCATCCAACTCAGGGGGCGTGATCAGCAATCAGCCCCAGCATTTT	CASSPSNSGGVISNQPQHF
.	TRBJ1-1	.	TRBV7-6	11	TGTGCCAGCAGCTTGGGCAGAGAAGCTTTCTTT	CASSLGREAFF
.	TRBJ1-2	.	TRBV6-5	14	TGTGCCAGCAGACAGCCGGGACAAGCCTATGGCTACACCTTC	CASRQPGQAYGYTF
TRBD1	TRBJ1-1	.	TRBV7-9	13	TGTGCCAGCAGCCGGGACAGGGGAACTGAAGCTTTCTTT	CASSRDRGTEAFF
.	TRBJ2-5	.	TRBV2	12	TGTGCCAGCCAGGGTTTCGGGGAGACCCAGTACTTC	CASQGFGETQYF